The T cell receptor beta chain under discussion was sequenced for a study of radiotherapy plus CTLA-4 blockade in lung cancer. Study as a whole: For less than 20% of patients, objective responses occurred, and roughly 30% had disease control.

Trimming cost V 6 bases and J 8 bases; bases outside gene matches: 5. CDR1 and CDR2 from the germline V gene are MRHNA and SNTAGT. The CDR3 has 13 residues. This clone turned up a few times. The antigen remains unidentified. Using immunoSEQ multiplex PCR, the repertoire was profiled, and TCRdb retains in-frame clones only, with some absent. The sample records 90,000 to 100,000 clones, approximately 78% being singletons. Study-level results: Clones of tumor-derived TCRs expanded in blood after radiotherapy plus ipilimumab. Early blood T cell clone dynamics reportedly forecast response best, with interferon-beta.

Enrolled patients, whose metastatic non-small-cell lung cancer was chemo-refractory, received focal radiation plus CTLA-4 blockade with ipilimumab. The chain is built from TRBV6-4 and TRBJ2-1; TRBD2 matches 9 bases. The sequence derives from a human donor with non-small cell lung cancer that progressed on radiotherapy plus ipilimumab. Source: peripheral blood, taken from a patient treated with radiotherapy plus ipilimumab. The CDR3 is CASSARTSDEQFF. The DNA for the CDR3 is TGTGCCAGCAGCGCCCGGACTAGCGATGAGCAGTTCTTC.